This TCR beta chain emerged from a study of T-cell reconstitution after alpha-beta-depleted transplantation in children. The CDR3 is 16 amino acids. Looked up from germline, CDR1 is DFQATT and CDR2 is SNEGSKA (reference sequence). Unmatched junction bases numbered 11, after V lost 2 bases and J lost 5 bases. Preparation of the TCRbeta library used unique molecular identifiers. A single record per CDR3 protein comes from TCRdb applying MiXCR to the PCR reads. This table has a few hundred thousand distinct CDR3 sequences, about an eighth appearing once. The receptor's source is a human donor who donated a stem cell graft to a child with combined immunodeficiency. The sample consisted of PBMCs from the stem cell graft donor, taken from the stem cell graft. The rearrangement uses TRBV20-1 and TRBJ2-5; TRBD2 matches at 10 bases. The CDR3 sequence is CSARRGGSGRSETQYF. The CDR3, as DNA: TGCAGTGCTAGACGAGGGGGTAGCGGGAGGTCGGAGACCCAGTACTTC.